The T cell receptor beta chain under discussion was sequenced for a study of OX40 agonist ivuxolimab in advanced cancers. A note on the overall study: Ivuxolimab was a fully human IgG2 agonistic monoclonal antibody targeting the costimulatory receptor OX40 (CD134). Intravenous ivuxolimab was administered to patients every 2 weeks at six dose levels: 0.01, 0.1, 0.3, 1.5, 3 and 10 mg/kg. Of the roughly 54 patients in dose escalation, some 19 had hepatocellular carcinoma, roughly 15 had melanoma, 9 had renal cell carcinoma and 9 had head and neck cancer. The dose-escalation cohort was almost 85% male with a mean age of around 64 years, ranging from 23 to 79. Patients were allowed to have had prior anti-PD-1, anti-PD-L1 or anti-CTLA-4 therapy, and 30% to 40% of the dose-escalation patients had previously received checkpoint inhibitors. Partial responses occurred in three dose-escalation patients: two with cutaneous melanoma and one with hepatocellular carcinoma. The purpose of peripheral TCRbeta sequencing was to test whether ivuxolimab changed TCR sequence diversity and led to clonal T-cell expansion. The paper covers the monotherapy dose-escalation part of the phase I ivuxolimab trial, which included N ≈ 57 patients. The paper as a whole reports these results and caveats: At doses of 0.1 to 3.0 mg/kg, clonal expansion of both CD4+ and CD8+ T cells in blood was seen between baseline and week 6. In partial responders in the 0.1-3.0 mg/kg groups, normalized peripheral clonal expansion was found to be among the lowest, especially among CD8+ T cells. On average, CD8+ T cells showed more expanded clones than CD4+ T cells after ivuxolimab. Low levels of normalized T-cell clonal expansion were also seen in some nonresponding patients. Antigen specificity was not determined for the clonally expanded peripheral T cells.

The CDR3, cysteine through phenylalanine, is 17 amino acids long. Only CDR3 DNA remains: 51 bases, in frame from the first base. The germline V gene (reference sequence) specifies SEHNR as CDR1 and FQNEAQ as CDR2. V is trimmed back by 4 bases and J by 4 bases, and the junction contains 13 bases that no gene match accounts for. Genomic DNA was isolated from the sorted cells so that the TCRbeta CDR3 region could be sequenced. TCRbeta CDR3 regions were sequenced using the immunoSEQ Assay. TCRdb carries this immuneACCESS record with in-frame sequences only. Its versions omit some clonotypes, under half of them owing to an unresolved V gene in the studies checked, with the rest unexplained. The sample table shows fewer than 11,000 clones, and 86% are seen once. Roughly 13% of the sample is in the top ten clones. About this clone: Which antigen it targets is not known. Base-call qualities are not available, and no considerably larger clone is one nucleotide away.

The trial excluded patients who had a history of autoimmune disease or were on systemic immunosuppression. Peripheral blood for TCR sequencing was collected from all dose cohorts at baseline, on cycle 4 day 1, and on cycle 7 day 1. Samples were obtained from an open-label, multicenter, first-in-human phase I dose-escalation trial of ivuxolimab. Adults with locally advanced or metastatic head and neck squamous cell, hepatocellular, melanoma or renal cell carcinoma were enrolled in the trial. Before TCR sequencing, CD4+ and CD8+ T cells were separately sorted from peripheral blood. This receptor was taken from an adult with an advanced solid tumor such as melanoma, head and neck, liver or kidney cancer. The sequence joins TRBV7-9 to TRBJ2-5, with 9 bases in between that match TRBD1. The starting material was CD4+ or CD8+ T cells sorted from blood, obtained in a trial of the OX40 agonist ivuxolimab. At the DNA level, the sequence is TGTGCCAGCAGCTACTCCCCCCGGGACAGGGAGGGAGAGACCCAGTACTTC. Its product reads: CASSYSPRDREGETQYF.